This T cell receptor beta chain was sequenced during a study of blood T cell repertoires in COVID-19 (TCRdb year 2020). Background for the entire study: Samples from collaborators originated in the United States, Italy and Spain and spanned both the acute and convalescent phases of COVID-19. The prospective study material was composed of cDNA or gDNA derived from T cells, B-cell-depleted T cells, or PBMCs. Deeply sampled blood TCRbeta repertoires from subjects exposed to, actively infected with, or recovered from COVID-19 were included in the dataset. The repertoires were made available in a free public database intended to serve as a resource for research on the immune response to SARS-CoV-2. Samples came from the ongoing ImmuneRACE study (first 160 participants) plus 1,254 subjects from 6 global collaborators. Sample metadata almost always included a de-identified subject ID, COVID-19 status, age in years and sex. Where available, HLA class I and class II types were obtained from metadata supplied by the sample provider rather than from assay-based typing. Broad study findings and their caveats: The quantity of clinical and demographic metadata differed by source and by participant and was supplied without curation.

The collaborating institutions used their own protocols to collect whole blood in K2EDTA tubes. For TCRbeta analysis, collaborators shipped samples as frozen whole blood, isolated PBMCs, or DNA extracted from either of those sample types. This clone has only a few counts. The specificity of this receptor is unknown. No base qualities exist here, and no much larger clone lies one base off it. Germline trimming amounts to 0 bases on V and 5 bases on J, with 11 as the count of junction bases outside the gene matches. CDR1 and CDR2, per the germline V gene, are SGHVS and FQNEAQ. Including cysteine and phenylalanine, the CDR3 has 17 amino acids. The only DNA kept is the CDR3, 51 bases in frame from the first base. TCRbeta CDR3 regions were amplified from genomic DNA using the immunoSEQ Assay, a bias-controlled multiplex PCR. The published analysis was carried out like this. Within the assay, amplification of reference gene primers was used to estimate how many nucleated cells each sample contained. Sequence reads were collapsed and filtered to measure the absolute abundance of every unique TCRbeta CDR3 rearrangement. For each sample, productive Simpson clonality was calculated as the square root of Simpson's diversity index across productive rearrangements. TCRdb mirrors the immuneACCESS table, restricted to in-frame sequences. Some clones are absent from its copies; in checked studies, under half trace to an unresolved V gene, and the reason for the others is unknown. V and J calls and clone size are as listed in that table; D and trimming were resolved from the DNA. The table for this sample lists roughly 200,000 clones; around 80% of them were counted only once. Under 3.5% of the sample is in the top ten clones.

The sequence links TRBV7-8 to TRBJ2-3; the junction holds 7 bases that match TRBD2. The specimen was peripheral blood. This sequence was found in a woman older than 75 with active or convalescent COVID-19. In nucleotide form, the sequence is TGTGCCAGCAGCTTAGCGTCAAGGGAGGGAGATAGAGATACGCAGTATTTT. Its protein product is CASSLASREGDRDTQYF.